These T cell receptor beta chains were read from a single sample in a study of T cell responses to AZD1222 COVID-19 vaccine. Assay: immunoSEQ multiplex PCR; the TCRdb copy retains only in-frame clones and omits some. The specimen's table records more than 110,000 clones. The sequenced sample was peripheral blood. These receptors were collected from an adult in good health. Each CDR3 is given with its conserved first and last residue. D genes are given only for firm matches.

>NA|TRBV7-9|TRBJ2-5
CASSLGAQETQYF
TGTGCCAGCAGCTTAGGGGCCCAAGAGACCCAGTACTTC
>TRBD2|TRBV7-8|TRBJ2-3
CASSPGTRYTDTQYF
TGTGCCAGCAGCCCCGGGACTAGGTACACAGATACGCAGTATTTT
>TRBD1|TRBV5-1|TRBJ1-2
CASSLGQGASYGYTF
TGCGCCAGCAGCCTGGGGCAGGGGGCGAGCTATGGCTACACCTTC
>NA|TRBV12-3/TRBV12-4|TRBJ1-1
CASTSGQNTEAFF
TGTGCCAGCACTTCGGGACAGAACACTGAAGCTTTCTTT
>NA|TRBV9|TRBJ2-5
CASSVGVRETQYF
TGTGCCAGCAGCGTCGGGGTTCGAGAGACCCAGTACTTC
>NA|TRBV4-2|TRBJ1-4
CASSQDTGAWEKLFF
TGTGCCAGCAGCCAAGACACCGGGGCCTGGGAAAAACTGTTTTTT
>TRBD1|TRBV6-5|TRBJ1-4
CASRRSQGDEKLFF
TGTGCCAGCAGGCGGAGCCAGGGGGATGAAAAACTGTTTTTT
>NA|TRBV5-6|TRBJ1-6
CASSSRSDRNSPLHF
TGTGCCAGCAGCTCACGGTCGGACAGAAATTCACCCCTCCACTTT
>TRBD1|TRBV4-2|TRBJ2-1
CASMLYTGTADNEQFF
TGTGCCAGCATGCTTTATACCGGGACAGCCGACAATGAGCAGTTCTTC
>NA|TRBV7-8|TRBJ1-4
CASSFSGGFNEKLFF
TGTGCCAGCAGCTTTTCGGGGGGATTTAATGAAAAACTGTTTTTT
>NA|TRBV12-3/TRBV12-4|TRBJ1-4
CASSLMGSKLFF
TGTGCCAGCAGTTTAATGGGGTCCAAACTGTTTTTT
>NA|TRBV15|TRBJ1-5
CATSSAGSQPQHF
TGTGCCACCAGCTCCGCAGGGAGTCAGCCCCAGCATTTT
>NA|TRBV19|TRBJ1-6
CASKGPGNSPLHF
TGTGCCAGTAAGGGACCAGGAAATTCACCCCTCCACTTT
>TRBD1|TRBV30|TRBJ1-2
CAWSADRGPGGYTF
TGTGCCTGGAGTGCCGACAGGGGTCCTGGGGGCTACACCTTC
>NA|TRBV1|TRBJ2-3
CTSSQDLGPEADTQYF
TGCACCAGCAGCCAAGATTTGGGCCCGGAGGCAGATACGCAGTATTTT
>TRBD1|TRBV3-1/TRBV3-2|TRBJ1-2
CASSQVSGTGGDGYTF
TGTGCCAGCAGCCAAGTTTCCGGGACAGGGGGGGATGGCTACACCTTC
>NA|TRBV19|TRBJ1-1
CASSPRRGMVNTEAFF
TGTGCCAGTAGTCCCCGACGGGGGATGGTAAACACTGAAGCTTTCTTT
>NA|TRBV4-3|TRBJ1-2
CASSSIRGNNYGYTF
TGCGCCAGCAGCTCAATCAGGGGAAACAACTATGGCTACACCTTC
>NA|TRBV5-1|TRBJ1-2
CASSLGPGPTNYGYTF
TGCGCCAGCAGCTTGGGTCCAGGCCCGACTAACTATGGCTACACCTTC
>NA|TRBV19|TRBJ2-1
CASSTGWAGLNEQFF
TGTGCCAGTAGTACCGGCTGGGCGGGGCTTAATGAGCAGTTCTTC
>NA|TRBV28|TRBJ2-7
CASSLAGPLYEQYF
TGTGCCAGCAGTTTAGCCGGACCACTCTACGAGCAGTACTTC
>TRBD2|TRBV9|TRBJ2-2
CASSGGLAGGPGTGELFF
TGTGCCAGCAGCGGTGGGCTAGCGGGGGGGCCGGGCACCGGGGAGCTGTTTTTT
>NA|TRBV25-1|TRBJ1-4
CASSERGATNEKLFF
TGTGCCAGCAGTGAGAGGGGGGCAACTAATGAAAAACTGTTTTTT
>NA|TRBV5-8|TRBJ1-5
CASSSNGRINQPQHF
TGTGCCAGCAGCTCTAACGGACGGATCAATCAGCCCCAGCATTTT
>TRBD1|TRBV15|TRBJ1-4
CATSRVGTGSEKLFF
TGTGCCACCAGCAGAGTAGGGACAGGGAGTGAAAAACTGTTTTTT
>NA|TRBV9|TRBJ2-3
CASSVEGASTDTQYF
TGTGCCAGCAGCGTAGAAGGGGCCAGTACAGATACGCAGTATTTT
>TRBD1|TRBV7-9|TRBJ1-2
CASSQERQGAGYTF
TGTGCCAGCAGCCAAGAACGACAGGGGGCCGGCTACACCTTC
>TRBD1|TRBV2|TRBJ1-5
CASAPRDRGGKNQPQHF
TGTGCCAGCGCCCCCCGGGACAGGGGAGGGAAAAATCAGCCCCAGCATTTT
>TRBD1|TRBV5-4|TRBJ2-1
CASSPTGAGSYNEQFF
TGTGCCAGCAGCCCAACAGGGGCGGGCTCCTACAATGAGCAGTTCTTC
>NA|TRBV7-6|TRBJ1-1
CASKSLPDFSKDTEAFF
TGTGCCAGTAAATCCTTGCCGGACTTTTCTAAGGACACTGAAGCTTTCTTT
>NA|TRBV3-1/TRBV3-2|TRBJ2-7
CASSQGATYEQYF
TGTGCCAGCAGCCAAGGGGCCACCTACGAGCAGTACTTC
>NA|TRBV7-2|TRBJ1-1
CASSLVGALPEAFF
TGTGCCAGCAGCTTAGTGGGGGCACTCCCTGAAGCTTTCTTT
>TRBD2|TRBV5-1|TRBJ2-3
CASSLAASGTGTDTQYF
TGCGCCAGCAGCTTGGCGGCTAGCGGGACGGGCACAGATACGCAGTATTTT
>TRBD2|TRBV24-1|TRBJ2-3
CATSEPGTSGVDTQYF
TGTGCCACCAGTGAGCCCGGGACTAGCGGGGTAGATACGCAGTATTTT
>TRBD1|TRBV7-9|TRBJ1-2
CASSLAGDRGLNGYTF
TGTGCCAGCAGCTTAGCAGGAGACAGGGGGTTAAATGGCTACACCTTC
>NA|TRBV19|TRBJ1-1
CASSSRGTEAFF
TGTGCCAGTAGTTCTAGGGGAACTGAAGCTTTCTTT
>NA|TRBV15|TRBJ1-1
CATRDRDFMNTEAFF
TGTGCCACCAGGGACCGCGATTTTATGAACACTGAAGCTTTCTTT
>NA|TRBV5-1|TRBJ1-4
CASKTLPGGTTNEKLFF
TGCGCCAGCAAAACCCTCCCGGGAGGTACAACTAATGAAAAACTGTTTTTT
>TRBD1|TRBV9|TRBJ1-2
CASSPRGGGPYGYTF
TGTGCCAGCAGCCCCCGAGGGGGCGGTCCCTATGGCTACACCTTC
>NA|TRBV19|TRBJ1-2
CASSPREGANYGYTF
TGTGCCAGTAGTCCTAGGGAGGGAGCTAACTATGGCTACACCTTC
>NA|TRBV12-3/TRBV12-4|TRBJ1-2
CASSYNNGYTF
TGTGCCAGCAGTTATAATAATGGCTACACCTTC
>NA|TRBV14|TRBJ1-6
CASSLRTNNSPLHF
TGTGCCAGCAGCCTTCGTACGAATAATTCACCCCTCCACTTT
>NA|TRBV7-6|TRBJ2-2
CASSLRGGRSNTGELFF
TGTGCCAGCAGCCTTAGGGGCGGGCGCTCGAACACCGGGGAGCTGTTTTTT
>TRBD1|TRBV6-5|TRBJ1-4
CASSPGGINEKLFF
TGTGCCAGCAGTCCAGGGGGCATTAATGAAAAACTGTTTTTT
>NA|TRBV18|TRBJ1-4
CASSPSGAEPTNEKLFF
TGTGCCAGCTCACCCAGCGGGGCGGAGCCAACTAATGAAAAACTGTTTTTT
>NA|TRBV10-3|TRBJ2-1
CATAIGTYNEQFF
TGTGCCACAGCGATCGGGACTTACAATGAGCAGTTCTTC
>NA|TRBV6-5|TRBJ1-5
CASSKTGKNQPQHF
TGTGCCAGCAGTAAGACAGGAAAAAATCAGCCCCAGCATTTT